This T cell receptor (beta chain) was sequenced during a study of tumor-infiltrating lymphocytes in primary liver carcinoma. From around 500 ng of total RNA, TCR beta-specific cDNA was reverse-transcribed using a constant-region primer. Libraries of TCR beta came from three nested multiplex PCR rounds with slightly modified ARM-PCR. Running ten to eleven cycles apiece, the first two PCR rounds relied on TRBV1-TRBV30 forward primers together with a C-beta reverse primer. TCRdb re-analysed the multiplex PCR reads in MiXCR, keeping a single row per CDR3 protein. Of roughly 100,000 distinct CDR3 sequences listed, approximately 82% are singletons. Co-extraction of both nucleic acids (RNA and DNA) used about 18-34 mg of unsorted bulk tissue. Germline loops: CDR1 MNHEY, CDR2 SVGAGI. The CDR3 is 13 amino acids. Points on this clonotype: Germline is not matched at one junction end, which may reflect a read error.

This TCR derives from a man aged 35 to 55 with primary liver carcinoma and hepatitis B virus infection. Material: liver tumor tissue from sampling region 3. Subset reported: tumor region T3, left-lateral pole. The chain is built from TRBV6-5 and TRBJ1-2; 7 bases agree with TRBD1. CDR3 sequence (DNA): TGTGCCAGCATGACAGGGATTAACTATGGCTATACCTTC. The encoded protein is CASMTGINYGYTF.